The 4 T cell receptor beta chains given below trace back to one sample, sequenced in a study of blood T cell repertoires in COVID-19. Sequencing was performed with immunoSEQ multiplex PCR; in TCRdb, only in-frame clones are kept and a portion is missing. The sample lists fewer than 150,000 clones, about 86% occurring once. Sequencing used peripheral blood. These receptors were taken from a woman between 45 and 60 years old with active or convalescent COVID-19.

The chain employs TRBV14 and TRBJ2-1; D uncertain. CDR1 is SGHDN, CDR2 FVKESK, per germline. The CDR3 is 13 residues long. V lost 0 bases to trimming and J lost 5 bases, with 5 bases between them. The CDR3 region is CASSQEGHNEQFF. The DNA of the CDR3 is TGTGCCAGCAGCCAAGAGGGCCACAATGAGCAGTTCTTC.

The chain employs TRBV19 and TRBJ1-4, with TRBD1 as a possible D gene (5 bases). The germline V and J ends were trimmed by 5 bases and 7 bases, with 14 bases remaining between them. CDR3 length: 14 residues. Germline lookup yields CDR1 LNHDA and CDR2 SQIVND (reference sequence). The CDR3 DNA reads as TGTGCCAGTAGTTATCAGGGCTCCAGTGAAAAACTGTTTTTT. Translated: CASSYQGSSEKLFF.

The J gene is TRBJ1-4, the V gene TRBV3-1 (or the pseudogene TRBV3-2), with 12 bases aligning to TRBD1. CDR1 LGHDT and CDR2 YNNKEL come from the germline V gene (reference sequence). J gave up 3 bases and V 3 bases, and 8 bases lay outside the gene matches. CDR3 length equals 18 residues. DNA for the CDR3: TGTGCCAGCAGCCACGTACCGGGACAGGGGGCTGCTAATGAAAAACTGTTTTTT. Residues: CASSHVPGQGAANEKLFF.

The chain carries TRBV15 and TRBJ2-2; D is possibly TRBD2 (5 bases). There are 14 residues in the CDR3. Germline loops: CDR1 LNHNV, CDR2 YYDKDF (reference sequence). V dropped 8 bases and J dropped 4 bases, with 14 bases sitting between them. The CDR3 loop is CATGAIGGTGELFF. In DNA, the CDR3 is TGTGCCACCGGCGCCATAGGAGGCACCGGGGAGCTGTTTTTT.